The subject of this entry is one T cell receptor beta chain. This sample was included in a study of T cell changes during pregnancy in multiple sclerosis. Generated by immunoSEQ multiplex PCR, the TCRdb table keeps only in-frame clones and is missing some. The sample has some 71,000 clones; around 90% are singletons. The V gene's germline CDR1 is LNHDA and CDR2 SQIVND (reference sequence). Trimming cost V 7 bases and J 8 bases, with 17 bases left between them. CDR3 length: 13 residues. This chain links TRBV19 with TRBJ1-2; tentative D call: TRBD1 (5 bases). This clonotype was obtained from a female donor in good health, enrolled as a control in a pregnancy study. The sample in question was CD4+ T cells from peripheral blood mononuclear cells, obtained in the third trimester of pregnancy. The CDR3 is CASTQGLRLGYTF. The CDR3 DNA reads TGTGCCAGTACCCAGGGACTTCGGCTGGGCTACACCTTC.